The 27 T cell receptor beta chains below were found in one sample sequenced in a study of T cells in Graves' hyperthyroidism and ophthalmopathy. Authors of the study amplified TCR beta CDR3 regions from RNA transcripts. The TCR CDR3 first-round RT-PCR relied on the HTBI primer set. Each CDR3 protein gets one entry after TCRdb re-called the multiplex PCR reads with MiXCR. The sample holds approximately 350,000 distinct CDR3 sequences; 13% to 15% are singletons and the top ten take about 20%. The sample taken for sequencing was blood. The receptors here all came from a woman aged 55-70 years with Graves' ophthalmopathy.

This clonotype was recorded at least ten times. CDR3 DNA: TGTGCCAGCAGTTGGGGAGGCACTGAAGCTTTCTTT. Protein sequence: CASSWGGTEAFF. The genes are TRBV28 and TRBJ1-1; D call uncertain. The germline V gene has CDR1 MDHEN and CDR2 SYDVKM. Trimming took off 4 bases at V and 4 bases at J, with 7 bases between the two ends. The CDR3 consists of 12 residues.

This clonotype occurred many times. The chain recombines TRBV11-2 with TRBJ2-7; D uncertain. CDR1 is SGHAT and CDR2 is FQNNGV in the germline V gene. The CDR3 loop spans 12 amino acids. Trimming took 5 bases from V and 4 from J, leaving 9 bases between them. DNA for the CDR3: TGTGCCAGCAGCAGACCCGGGTACGAGCAGTACTTC. This codes for CASSRPGYEQYF.

This clonotype was observed a handful of times. The rearrangement links TRBV25-1 to TRBJ1-4, with 7 bases fitting TRBD1. The germline gives CDR1 MGHDK, CDR2 SYGVNS. The ends lost 3 bases at V and 8 bases at J; junction bases unmatched: 21. This CDR3 contains 19 residues. The DNA for the CDR3 is TGTGCCAGCAGTGATTCCGGGACAGTCACGATCCGTGGGATGGAAAAACTGTTTTTT. It translates to CASSDSGTVTIRGMEKLFF.

This clonotype was found many times. This chain connects TRBV12-3 or TRBV12-4 to TRBJ1-1, with 9 bases that match TRBD1. CDR3 size: 13 residues. V trimming: 6 bases; J trimming: 8 bases; junction bases outside the gene matches: 7. The CDR3: CASSYRGRWEAFF. CDR3 nucleotides: TGTGCCAGCAGCTACAGGGGGCGCTGGGAAGCTTTCTTT.

This clonotype was counted ten times or more. The chain has TRBV3-1 and TRBJ2-2; D is ambiguous. The CDR3 consists of 12 residues. Germline V gene lookup returns CDR1 LGHDT and CDR2 YNNKEL (reference sequence). V lost 2 bases, J lost 7 bases, and 5 bases lay in between. The CDR3 here is CASSQNRGELFF. DNA for the CDR3: TGTGCCAGCAGCCAAAACCGCGGGGAGCTGTTTTTT.

The sample holds many counts of this clonotype. This chain uses TRBV12-3 or TRBV12-4 with TRBJ2-1; TRBD2 matches 10 bases. The V segment lost 5 bases and the J segment 5 bases; nucleotides outside the gene matches: 3. The CDR3 contains 14 residues. The CDR3 reads CASSRLAGDNEQFF. CDR3 in DNA: TGTGCCAGCAGTCGACTAGCGGGTGACAATGAGCAGTTCTTC.

The table lists this clonotype with many counts. The V and J genes are TRBV2 and TRBJ2-5; 8 nucleotides agree with TRBD2. V lost 3 bases to trimming and J lost 5 bases; unmatched junction nucleotides: 5. The germline V gene has CDR1 SNHLY and CDR2 FYNNEI. The CDR3 has 14 residues. CDR3 in DNA: TGTGCCAGCAGTGAGCGACTAGCGCAGGAGACCCAGTACTTC. Translated, it gives CASSERLAQETQYF.

This clonotype showed up many times. The rearrangement links TRBV3-1 to TRBJ2-1; D gene unclear. Per germline, CDR1 LGHDT and CDR2 YNNKEL (reference sequence). With 0 bases removed from V and 0 bases from J, the gap between germline ends came to 6 bases. The CDR3 totals 15 residues. The CDR3 spells CASSQEAYSYNEQFF. The CDR3 DNA sequence: TGTGCCAGCAGCCAAGAGGCGTACTCCTACAATGAGCAGTTCTTC.

This clonotype has a handful of counts. The CDR3 region is CASSYTGNTQYF. In DNA, the CDR3 is TGTGCCAGCAGTTATACAGGGAACACCCAGTACTTC. This chain links TRBV6-2 or TRBV6-3 with TRBJ2-5, with TRBD1 as a possible D gene (6 bases). From germline, CDR1 is MNHEY and CDR2 SVGEGT. The CDR3 extends over 12 amino acids. Deletions cut 3 bases from V and 8 bases from J, with 10 bases between.

This clonotype was seen many times. CDR3 region: CASSPLGLAGEVETQYF. CDR3 in DNA: TGTGCCAGCAGCCCCCTGGGACTAGCGGGAGAAGTGGAGACCCAGTACTTC. V is TRBV7-2 and J is TRBJ2-5, with TRBD2 matching 14 bases. The CDR3 is 17 amino acids. The V and J ends lost 5 bases and 5 bases, in that order; junction bases with no gene match: 10. Germline-derived CDR1 and CDR2 are SGHTA and FQGNSA.

This clonotype was seen repeatedly, ten times or more. The chain has TRBV18 and TRBJ2-3, with TRBD2 identical over 11 bases. The V segment lost 6 bases and the J segment 6 bases; nucleotides outside the gene matches: 8. The CDR3 covers 15 residues. CDR1 is KGHSH, CDR2 LQKENI, per germline. CDR3 sequence: CASSPGLAVQDTQYF. The CDR3 DNA follows: TGTGCCAGCTCTCCGGGACTAGCGGTGCAGGATACGCAGTATTTT.

This clonotype was counted many times. The chain carries TRBV10-3 and TRBJ2-7; a weak D match, TRBD1 (5 bases). The CDR3 loop spans 14 amino acids. The germline gives CDR1 ENHRY, CDR2 SYGVKD. The V end was cut by 4 bases, the J end by 2 bases, with 12 bases between. CDR3 in amino acids: CAISASTEPYEQYF. CDR3 in DNA: TGTGCCATCAGTGCCTCGACAGAGCCCTACGAGCAGTACTTC.

This clonotype was picked up many times. This rearrangement joins TRBV15 to TRBJ2-7; 7 bases map to TRBD2. With 3 bases clipped from V and 0 bases from J, the junction kept 2 bases outside the gene matches. CDR3 length: 14 residues. The V gene's germline CDR1 is LNHNV and CDR2 YYDKDF (reference sequence). CDR3 sequence: CATSSSGISYEQYF. CDR3 sequence (DNA): TGTGCCACCAGCAGCAGCGGGATCTCCTACGAGCAGTACTTC.

This clonotype was observed at least ten times. The V and J genes are TRBV18 and TRBJ2-1; 7 bases map to TRBD1. J gave up 4 bases and V 3 bases, and 3 bases lay outside the gene matches. The CDR3 loop spans 14 amino acids. Germline CDR1 reads KGHSH; CDR2 reads LQKENI. The CDR3 DNA follows: TGTGCCAGCTCACCGGACAGGAGATACAATGAGCAGTTCTTC. As protein: CASSPDRRYNEQFF. The full variable domain, completed using reference TRBV18 and TRBJ2-1, is NAGVMQNPRHLVRRRGQEARLRCSPMKGHSHVYWYRQLPEEGLKFMVYLQKENIIDESGMPKERFSAEFPKEGPSILRIQQVVRGDSAAYFCASSPDRRYNEQFFGPGTRLTVL.

V gene TRBV2 combines with J gene TRBJ1-6; D remains unclear. The CDR3 has 12 amino acids. Germline lookup yields CDR1 SNHLY and CDR2 FYNNEI. V lost 8 bases to trimming and J lost 7 bases, with 9 bases between them. The CDR3 sequence is CASADSNSPLHF. In nucleotides, the CDR3 is TGTGCCAGCGCTGATAGCAATTCACCCCTCCACTTT.

This clonotype showed up just a few times. This rearrangement joins TRBV10-3 to TRBJ2-2; TRBD2 agrees at 12 bases. Germline V CDR1 and CDR2: ENHRY, SYGVKD. There are 15 residues in the CDR3. V trimming: 5 bases; J trimming: 7 bases; junction bases outside the gene matches: 5. As DNA, the CDR3 is TGTGCCATCAGTAGACTAGCGGGAGAAGGCGGGGAGCTGTTTTTT. It yields the protein CAISRLAGEGGELFF.

This clonotype was picked up a small number of times. The CDR3 coding sequence is TGTGCCAGCAGGGAGCAGGGAACAGATACGCAGTATTTT. Amino acid sequence: CASREQGTDTQYF. The V call is TRBV6-4, the J call TRBJ2-3; a weak D match, TRBD1 (5 bases). Germline CDR1 MRHNA, CDR2 SNTAGT. This CDR3 is 13 amino acids long. V was pared by 6 bases and J by 3 bases, with 10 bases between.

This clonotype was detected many times. The CDR3 nucleotides read TGCAGTGCTAAGGGACTAGCGGGAGCCGGGGAGCTGTTTTTT. It translates to CSAKGLAGAGELFF. The chain recombines TRBV20-1 with TRBJ2-2, with TRBD2 identical over 14 bases. Germline CDR1 DFQATT, CDR2 SNEGSKA (reference sequence). Unmatched junction bases numbered 1, after V lost 4 bases and J lost 6 bases. There are 14 residues in the CDR3.

This clonotype appeared many times. CDR3 region: CASSSLTSVTDTQYF. The CDR3 coding sequence is TGTGCCAGCAGCTCCTTGACTAGCGTCACAGATACGCAGTATTTT. The chain combines TRBV7-2 with TRBJ2-3; 8 bases are shared with TRBD2. The CDR3 spans 15 residues. Germline values: CDR1 SGHTA, CDR2 FQGNSA. Trimming at V came to 4 bases and at J to 2 bases, leaving 5 bases not matched to a gene.

This clonotype was seen more than once but under ten times. The chain recombines TRBV6-1 with TRBJ2-7, with D perhaps being TRBD1 or TRBD2 (5 bases each). From germline, CDR1 is MNHNS and CDR2 SASEGT. The germline V and J ends were trimmed by 1 base and 2 bases, with 9 bases remaining between them. The CDR3 covers 14 residues. CDR3 protein: CASSEVPGPYEQYF. CDR3 DNA: TGTGCCAGCAGTGAAGTACCGGGACCCTACGAGCAGTACTTC.

This chain joins TRBV7-9 and TRBJ1-1; 8 bases are shared with TRBD1. The CDR3 is made up of 16 amino acids. Germline loops: CDR1 SEHNR, CDR2 FQNEAQ (reference sequence). The V gene end was trimmed by 5 bases and the J gene end by 0 bases; junction bases not matched to a gene: 8. The CDR3 DNA is TGTGCCAGCAGCCGGGGGGGACAGGCTATGAACACTGAAGCTTTCTTT. Protein sequence: CASSRGGQAMNTEAFF.

This clonotype was picked up a small number of times. The chain links TRBV28 to TRBJ1-2; possibly TRBD1 for D (5 bases). V was clipped by 7 bases and J by 4 bases, with 25 bases between them. This CDR3 has 17 amino acids. From germline, CDR1 is MDHEN and CDR2 SYDVKM. CDR3 in amino acids: CASTIWAGAGAIYGYTF. CDR3 DNA sequence: TGTGCCAGCACTATATGGGCCGGGGCCGGAGCAATCTATGGCTACACCTTC.

With regard to this clonotype: With a much larger clone just one base away, this may be a read error. This sequence joins TRBV6-1 and TRBJ1-6; D is ambiguous. The CDR3 spans 13 residues. Germline V gene sequence: CDR1 MNHNS, CDR2 SASEGT. Written as DNA, the CDR3 is TGTACCAGCAGTGAAGGGTTGGGATCACCCCTCCACTTT. Translating gives CTSSEGLGSPLHF.

On this clonotype itself: The junction shows a germline mismatch at one end, possibly a read error. The DNA for the CDR3 is TGTGTCAGCAGTGCGGACAGGTGGGCGGGGGAGCAGTTCTTC. This gives the protein CVSSADRWAGEQFF. The rearrangement links TRBV2 to TRBJ2-1; D may be TRBD1 (7 bases). The CDR3 is 14 amino acids. The germline V gene has CDR1 SNHLY and CDR2 FYNNEI.

This clonotype was counted ten times or more. The chain uses TRBV7-3 and TRBJ2-1; TRBD1 aligns across 8 bases. The V and J ends lost 2 bases and 6 bases, in that order; junction bases with no gene match: 0. The CDR3 is 13 residues long. CDR1 is SGHTA, CDR2 FQGTGA, per germline. For the CDR3, the DNA is TGTGCCAGCAGCTTAGGACAGGGCAATGAGCAGTTCTTC. This translates into CASSLGQGNEQFF.

The rearrangement uses TRBV3-1 and TRBJ1-4, with D uncertain. This CDR3 comprises 15 residues. Germline V gene lookup returns CDR1 LGHDT and CDR2 YNNKEL (reference sequence). V lost 1 base, J lost 8 bases, and 14 bases lay in between. This CDR3 is CASSQGTFNGEKLFF. Here the CDR3 DNA reads TGTGCCAGCAGCCAAGGGACCTTTAACGGCGAAAAACTGTTTTTT.

This clonotype was seen repeatedly, ten times or more. The rearrangement uses TRBV20-1 and TRBJ2-5; possibly TRBD1 for D (7 bases). The germline V gene encodes CDR1 DFQATT and CDR2 SNEGSKA (reference sequence). V was trimmed by 6 bases and J by 5 bases, leaving 16 bases between them. The CDR3 sequence is 13 residues long. The CDR3 protein is CSAPGGNMETQYF. In DNA, the CDR3 is TGCAGTGCCCCAGGGGGGAATATGGAGACCCAGTACTTC.